A single sample gave rise to the 14 T cell receptor beta chains below, sequenced in a study of T cells after yellow fever vaccination (dated by TCRdb to about 2019). Preparation of the library involved 5' RACE. TCRdb shows the sequencer as Illumina HiSeq 2500. In TCRdb, the public reads were trimmed at Q25 with fastp and aligned with MiXCR, with productive beta chains retained. Rows with one shared CDR3 protein collapse into an entry with the most common genes and DNA. The sample table lists 250,000 or so distinct CDR3 sequences, around 6.7% of them with a count of one. The biggest ten clones account for around 1.1% of the sample. Sample treatment or condition, as interpreted from the label and publication: live attenuated yellow fever vaccine strain. The specimen was CD4+ T cells sorted from PBMCs, collected on the day of the yellow fever booster vaccination. All receptors come from a man in his thirties or forties who received the YFV17D yellow fever vaccine.

This clonotype has ten or more counts. The chain combines TRBV5-1 with TRBJ2-5; 12 bases agree with TRBD2. Germline CDR1 is SGHRS and CDR2 is YFSETQ. The CDR3 runs to 15 residues. Trimming removed 4 bases from V and 5 bases from J; junction bases left unmatched: 6. In DNA, the CDR3 is TGCGCCAGCAGCCTCGTAGGACTAGCGGGGGAGACCCAGTACTTC. Translating it yields CASSLVGLAGETQYF.

This clonotype was observed a few times. This chain joins TRBV5-1 and TRBJ2-3; 7 nucleotides agree with TRBD2. CDR3 length: 14 residues. With 2 bases clipped from V and 2 bases from J, the junction kept 2 bases outside the gene matches. Germline CDR1 and CDR2: SGHRS and YFSETQ. This chain's CDR3 is CASSLQRDTDTQYF. CDR3 DNA: TGCGCCAGCAGCTTACAGCGGGACACAGATACGCAGTATTTT.

V usage is TRBV12-3 or TRBV12-4 and J usage is TRBJ1-1; the D gene is possibly TRBD1 (6 bases). The CDR3 has 14 residues. V shed 6 bases and J shed 0 bases, with 11 bases lying between them. The CDR3 reads CASSGHRVNTEAFF. The CDR3 coding sequence is TGTGCCAGCAGCGGACACAGGGTGAACACTGAAGCTTTCTTT.

This clonotype was found many times. The chain recombines TRBV28 with TRBJ2-3, with 10 bases matching TRBD2. Trimming at V came to 8 bases and at J to 7 bases, leaving 12 bases not matched to a gene. The CDR3 consists of 15 residues. Germline V gene sequence: CDR1 MDHEN, CDR2 SYDVKM. The CDR3 protein is CASFPGLAPMNTQYF. CDR3 DNA sequence: TGTGCCAGCTTTCCGGGACTAGCGCCAATGAATACGCAGTATTTT. Drawing the rest from reference TRBV28 and TRBJ2-3, the complete variable domain is DVKVTQSSRYLVKRTGEKVFLECVQDMDHENMFWYRQDPGLGLRLIYFSYDVKMKEKGDIPEGYSVSREKKERFSLILESASTNQTSMYLCASFPGLAPMNTQYFGPGTRLTVL.

This clonotype showed up just a few times. The chain has TRBV7-2 and TRBJ2-3; TRBD2 aligns across 10 bases. The germline gives CDR1 SGHTA, CDR2 FQGNSA. The CDR3 covers 15 residues. V gave up 1 base and J gave up 5 bases; unmatched junction bases: 3. CDR3 amino acids: CASSLGGLALDTQYF. The CDR3 nucleotides read TGTGCCAGCAGCTTAGGGGGACTAGCGTTAGATACGCAGTATTTT.

This rearrangement joins TRBV18 to TRBJ2-1; 8 positions agree with TRBD2. Germline-derived CDR1 and CDR2 are KGHSH and LQKENI. The CDR3 runs 15 residues. V shed 2 bases, J shed 4 bases, and the junction held 4 bases outside the gene matches. The CDR3 protein is CASSPVAGSYNEQFF. The CDR3 DNA reads TGTGCCAGCTCACCAGTAGCGGGAAGTTACAATGAGCAGTTCTTC.

This chain links TRBV19 with TRBJ2-1; 7 nucleotides align to TRBD1. This CDR3 has 15 residues. J lost 3 bases, V lost 3 bases, and 5 bases had no gene match. Germline CDR1 LNHDA, CDR2 SQIVND (reference sequence). DNA of the CDR3: TGTGCCAGTAGTATCTCTGGGACAGTCTACAATGAGCAGTTCTTC. Its protein is CASSISGTVYNEQFF.

This clonotype was seen more than once but under ten times. The CDR3 nucleotides read TGTGCCAGTAGGTCGGGCCAAGGCGGGTACAATGAGCAGTTCTTC. Residues: CASRSGQGGYNEQFF. This sequence joins TRBV19 and TRBJ2-1, with a tentative D call TRBD2 (5 bases). V was cut by 6 bases and J by 4 bases, with 16 bases left in between. Per the germline V gene, CDR1 is LNHDA and CDR2 is SQIVND (reference sequence). This CDR3 spans 15 amino acids.

The V call is TRBV6-5, the J call TRBJ2-2; D might be TRBD2 (5 bases). Per germline, CDR1 MNHEY and CDR2 SVGAGI. The CDR3 has 18 amino acids. The ends were cut back, 0 bases at V and 0 bases at J, with 14 bases in the middle. CDR3: CASSYSRRSITNTGELFF. CDR3 DNA sequence: TGTGCCAGCAGTTACTCGAGGAGGAGTATTACGAACACCGGGGAGCTGTTTTTT.

In this sample, this clonotype turned up many times. The junction departs from germline at one end; a sequencing error may be responsible. The CDR3 nucleotides read TGCGCCAGCAGTTCTGGACAGAGCTACGAGCAGTACTTC. It is translated as CASSSGQSYEQYF. This rearrangement joins TRBV28 to TRBJ2-7, with a possible D match to TRBD1 (6 bases). CDR1 and CDR2 from the germline V gene are MDHEN and SYDVKM. The CDR3 loop spans 13 amino acids.

This chain connects TRBV20-1 to TRBJ2-3; 11 positions match TRBD2. The V segment lost 5 bases and the J segment 5 bases; nucleotides outside the gene matches: 6. The CDR3 sequence is 14 residues long. Germline V gene data show CDR1 as DFQATT and CDR2 as SNEGSKA (reference sequence). The CDR3 DNA follows: TGCAGTGCTGTGACTAGCGGGATGATAGATACGCAGTATTTT. Protein product: CSAVTSGMIDTQYF.

This clonotype was observed at least ten times. J is TRBJ2-2 and V is TRBV5-1; D possibly corresponds to TRBD1 (5 bases). The CDR3 contains 16 residues. Germline CDR1 and CDR2: SGHRS and YFSETQ. V lost 6 bases and J lost 4, with 19 bases in between. The CDR3 reads CASTHEVGHGTGELFF. CDR3 coding DNA: TGCGCCAGCACCCATGAGGTCGGACACGGCACCGGGGAGCTGTTTTTT.

Concerning this clonotype: Mismatch with germline at one junction end may stem from a read error. This CDR3 reads CSAGRLGDTPF. The CDR3 DNA is TGCAGTGCTGGTAGACTAGGGGACACTCCCTTC. The chain carries TRBV20-1 and TRBJ2-1; D assignment may be TRBD1 or TRBD2 (6 bases each). The CDR3 is 11 residues long. Germline V lookup: CDR1 DFQATT, CDR2 SNEGSKA (reference sequence).

This clonotype was seen more than once but under ten times. V gene TRBV7-2 combines with J gene TRBJ2-5; D is unclear. V lost 5 bases to trimming and J lost 2 bases, with 9 bases between them. There are 13 residues in the CDR3. Germline assignment: CDR1 SGHTA and CDR2 FQGNSA. CDR3 residues: CASSRLGQETQYF. CDR3 DNA: TGTGCCAGCAGCCGACTGGGGCAAGAGACCCAGTACTTC.